A selection of T cell receptor beta chains follows, all from one sample in a study of blood T cell repertoires in COVID-19. Measured with immunoSEQ multiplex PCR; TCRdb has only the in-frame clones, and not every one. The sample lists hundreds of thousands of clones, around 90% occurring once. Material for sequencing was peripheral blood. These receptors all come from a man in his 60s who had recovered from COVID-19. Each CDR3 is given with its conserved first and last residue. A D gene is named only where the DNA matches it firmly. Size is omitted from some rows. Given values are once, few, many or a class for expanded clones.

DNA,CDR3,D,size,V,J
TGTGCCTGGAACTGGGCTGAAGGCTCCACCATATATTTT,CAWNWAEGSTIYF,.,.,TRBV30,TRBJ1-3
TGTGCCAGTAGTATAGATTTTCGACAGGGTGGCACCGGGGAGCTGTTTTTT,CASSIDFRQGGTGELFF,TRBD1,.,TRBV19,TRBJ2-2
TGTGCCAGTAGTATAGGGGGGCGGGCTGAAGCTTTCTTT,CASSIGGRAEAFF,.,.,TRBV19,TRBJ1-1
TGTGCCAGTAGTATCAAACTAGCGCGCTACAATGAGCAGTTCTTC,CASSIKLARYNEQFF,TRBD2,.,TRBV19,TRBJ2-1
TGTGCCAGCAGTTACCGGTCGGCCGGAATAGGACGAATTGTTAGCGGCACTGAAGCTTTCTTT,CASSYRSAGIGRIVSGTEAFF,.,.,TRBV6-2/TRBV6-3,TRBJ1-1
TGTGCCAGCAGTGAGCAGGGGTTGATGAATGGCTACACCTTC,CASSEQGLMNGYTF,.,once,TRBV6-1,TRBJ1-2
TGTGCCAACGCAGGGCCTGGGCAGCCCCAGCATTTT,CANAGPGQPQHF,.,.,TRBV24-1,TRBJ1-5
TGTGCCACCTTTGGCGGGCTTAGCACAGATACGCAGTATTTT,CATFGGLSTDTQYF,.,.,TRBV2,TRBJ2-3
TGTGCCAGCAGCCCGGGGACTAGCACACTTCAAGAGACCCAGTACTTC,CASSPGTSTLQETQYF,TRBD2,.,TRBV7-3,TRBJ2-5
TGCGCCAGCAGCCCCTTCCCCCGACAGGGAGTGCAGCCCCAGCATTTT,CASSPFPRQGVQPQHF,TRBD1,.,TRBV4-1,TRBJ1-5
TGTGCCCCGAGGGGGGGGAACCAAGAGACCCAGTACTTC,CAPRGGNQETQYF,.,.,TRBV7-2,TRBJ2-5
TGTGCCAGCAGCCGGCAAGACAGAAGCTCCTACAATGAGCAGTTCTTC,CASSRQDRSSYNEQFF,.,few,TRBV14,TRBJ2-1
TGTGCCAGCAGCTTCGACAGGGAAGGGACCCAGTACTTC,CASSFDREGTQYF,TRBD1,once,TRBV11-2,TRBJ2-5
TGTGCCAGCAGCCTAGCGGGAGTTAGCTACAATGAGCAGTTCTTC,CASSLAGVSYNEQFF,TRBD2,.,TRBV3-1/TRBV3-2,TRBJ2-1
TGTGCCAGTAGTTTGGGACAGGGGCCCCTCTTACAGCATTTT,CASSLGQGPLLQHF,TRBD1,.,TRBV19,TRBJ1-5
TGTGCCAGCAGCTTATACAACCGGGCGGGTCGGGAAGCTTTCTTT,CASSLYNRAGREAFF,.,.,TRBV11-2,TRBJ1-1
TGCGCCAGCAGCCGACAGGGCCGAGACGAAGCTTTCTTT,CASSRQGRDEAFF,TRBD1,.,TRBV5-1,TRBJ1-1
TGTGCCAGCAGCCCCAAGGGTAGCGGGAGTGTTTCGTACAATGAGCAGTTCTTC,CASSPKGSGSVSYNEQFF,TRBD2,.,TRBV7-3,TRBJ2-1
TGCGCCAGCAGCTTGCGGCTAGCCATTGGTGAGCAGTTCTTC,CASSLRLAIGEQFF,.,.,TRBV5-1,TRBJ2-1
TGTGCCAGCTCACCGCTGACAGGGTCAGGTGCTTTGGAGCAGTTCTTC,CASSPLTGSGALEQFF,TRBD1,.,TRBV18,TRBJ2-1
TGCGCCAGCAGCCAAGATCGGGGTAGGCAGACAGATACGCAGTATTTT,CASSQDRGRQTDTQYF,.,.,TRBV4-1,TRBJ2-3
TGTGCCAGCAGCGTAGGACAGGGTCGAGGGGAGACCCAGTACTTC,CASSVGQGRGETQYF,TRBD1,.,TRBV9,TRBJ2-5
TGTGCCAGCAGTCCTCCCGGGACAGGATACTACGAGCAGTACTTC,CASSPPGTGYYEQYF,TRBD1,.,TRBV6-5,TRBJ2-7
TGTGCCAGCAGCCCCGGACTAGCTCCAGCCGAGCAGTACTTC,CASSPGLAPAEQYF,TRBD2,.,TRBV16,TRBJ2-7
TGTGCCAGCAGCCGCGAACTAGCGACTTCGTCGAACACCGGGGAGCTGTTTTTT,CASSRELATSSNTGELFF,TRBD2,.,TRBV11-2,TRBJ2-2
TGCGCCAGCAGCTTGGAAGGGACAGGGGGGTCCTACGAGCAGTACTTC,CASSLEGTGGSYEQYF,TRBD1,few,TRBV5-1,TRBJ2-7
TGCGCCAGCAGTGAGCAGGGGAATGAAAAACTGTTTTTT,CASSEQGNEKLFF,.,few,TRBV10-2,TRBJ1-4
TGTGCCAGTAGTATAGTCACGGGGGCCGGGGAGCTGTTTTTT,CASSIVTGAGELFF,.,.,TRBV19,TRBJ2-2
TGTGCCAGCAGTTTAAGGGGGGGTGAGCAGTTCTTC,CASSLRGGEQFF,.,.,TRBV27,TRBJ2-1
TGCGCCAGCAGCCAAGAGGCTAGCGGGAGATCGGGTGAGCAGTTCTTC,CASSQEASGRSGEQFF,TRBD2,.,TRBV4-3,TRBJ2-1
TGTGCCAGCAGCTTAACCGGGGGTGATTCACCCCTCCACTTT,CASSLTGGDSPLHF,.,.,TRBV11-2,TRBJ1-6
TGTGCCAGCAGTCTACAGGGTACTGAAAAACTGTTTTTT,CASSLQGTEKLFF,.,.,TRBV12-3/TRBV12-4,TRBJ1-4
TGTGCCAGTCGTCTCTCAGGGGGCAGTAGCAATCAGCCCCAGCATTTT,CASRLSGGSSNQPQHF,TRBD1,.,TRBV19,TRBJ1-5
TGTGCCAGCACCCTAGCGGGGACCTACGAGCAGTACTTC,CASTLAGTYEQYF,TRBD2,.,TRBV5-4,TRBJ2-7
TGTGCCAGCAGCTTCGGACTAGCGGGGGGCCAAGAGACCCAGTACTTC,CASSFGLAGGQETQYF,TRBD2,.,TRBV7-9,TRBJ2-5
TGCAGCTTTTCGGGAGGGCCGACAGATACGCAGTATTTT,CSFSGGPTDTQYF,TRBD2,.,TRBV29-1,TRBJ2-3
TGTGCCAGCAGTTTATGGAACTCGGGACAGGGCGGTGGCTACACCTTC,CASSLWNSGQGGGYTF,TRBD1,few,TRBV28,TRBJ1-2
TGTGCCACCAGTGATTCATCCTTCCGGGACAGGGGGCTGGAGTGCTACACCTTC,CATSDSSFRDRGLECYTF,TRBD1,once,TRBV24-1,TRBJ1-2
TGTGCCAGCAAGCCCGTAAATTCACCCCTCCACTTT,CASKPVNSPLHF,.,.,TRBV6-5,TRBJ1-6
TGTGCCAGCAGCCCGACGGACATCCCACCCGCTTTCTTT,CASSPTDIPPAFF,.,.,TRBV14,TRBJ1-1
TGCGCCAGCAGCCGCTCGGGGGACTCGAACACCGGGGAGCTGTTTTTT,CASSRSGDSNTGELFF,.,.,TRBV5-1,TRBJ2-2
TGTGCCAGCAGCCCCGGGGGCTTCGCGGGAGAAGTCGGGGAGCTGTTTTTT,CASSPGGFAGEVGELFF,.,few,TRBV11-3,TRBJ2-2
TGTGCCTGGAGAAACAGGGGAGCTAACTATGGCTACACCTTC,CAWRNRGANYGYTF,TRBD1,.,TRBV30,TRBJ1-2
TGTGCCACCATGGGTGGGACAGGGTTCACAGATACGCAGTATTTT,CATMGGTGFTDTQYF,TRBD1,.,TRBV2,TRBJ2-3
TGTGCCAGCAGCGCCACAGGGGCGGCTGAAAAACTGTTTTTT,CASSATGAAEKLFF,TRBD1,.,TRBV7-2,TRBJ1-4
TGTGCCAGCAGGACTTACCCGAGCTCTGGAAACACCATATATTTT,CASRTYPSSGNTIYF,.,.,TRBV6-5,TRBJ1-3
TGTGCCAGCAGCTTGGAAGGGAGTTCACCCCTCCACTTT,CASSLEGSSPLHF,.,.,TRBV5-5,TRBJ1-6
TGTGCCAGCAGCTTGGAGGCGGACAACGGATGGCGTTCTAACTATGGCTACACCTTC,CASSLEADNGWRSNYGYTF,.,.,TRBV5-6,TRBJ1-2